The 28 T cell receptor beta chains in this list originate from one sample, sequenced in a study of response to subunit inactivated influenza vaccine. From the RT-PCR reads, TCRdb called clonotypes with MiXCR, one entry per CDR3 protein. The sample yields about half a million distinct CDR3 sequences, 25% seen once. The sequencing here drew on CD4+ T cells sorted from PBMCs, taken roughly 5 days after vaccination. All receptors come from a man over 45 who received an inactivated influenza vaccine.

V usage is TRBV20-1 and J usage is TRBJ2-5, with TRBD1 matching 7 bases. Germline V gene lookup returns CDR1 DFQATT and CDR2 SNEGSKA (reference sequence). V lost 7 bases to trimming and J lost 5 bases; unmatched junction nucleotides: 10. The CDR3 has 13 residues. Here the CDR3 DNA reads TGCAGTGTAGGACAGGCAGGGCGCGAGACCCAGTACTTC. Its protein is CSVGQAGRETQYF.

J is TRBJ2-6 and V is TRBV12-3 or TRBV12-4; tentative D call: TRBD1 (6 bases). Trimming removed 3 bases at V and 1 base at J, with 13 bases between. This CDR3 has 17 amino acids. The CDR3 sequence: CASSFDRSNSGANVLTF. CDR3 nucleotides: TGTGCCAGCAGTTTTGACAGGTCCAATTCTGGGGCCAACGTCCTGACTTTC.

This clonotype was seen a single time. The chain is built from TRBV15 and TRBJ2-5; 7 bases line up with TRBD1. This CDR3 comprises 13 residues. From germline, CDR1 is LNHNV and CDR2 YYDKDF (reference sequence). Unmatched junction bases numbered 5, after V lost 6 bases and J lost 4 bases. The CDR3 nucleotides read TGTGCCACCAGAGAACAGGGGTTAGAGACCCAGTACTTC. This gives the protein CATREQGLETQYF.

The rearrangement links TRBV7-2 to TRBJ2-2, with 9 bases aligning to TRBD1. CDR1 is SGHTA, CDR2 FQGNSA, per germline. The V and J ends lost 5 bases and 5 bases, in that order; junction bases with no gene match: 6. The CDR3 sequence is 15 residues long. The CDR3 reads CASSPQGAATGELFF. CDR3 in DNA: TGTGCCAGCAGCCCACAGGGGGCTGCAACCGGGGAGCTGTTTTTT.

This clonotype was seen ten or more times. This sequence joins TRBV3-1 and TRBJ1-1, with 10 bases fitting TRBD1. The V and J ends lost 4 bases and 4 bases, in that order; junction bases with no gene match: 9. CDR3 length equals 16 residues. In germline, CDR1 is LGHDT, CDR2 YNNKEL (reference sequence). CDR3 in amino acids: CASSLQPGQGSTEAFF. The DNA for the CDR3 is TGTGCCAGCAGCCTCCAACCGGGACAGGGGAGCACTGAAGCTTTCTTT.

This clonotype was counted a few times. This rearrangement joins TRBV7-2 to TRBJ2-3, with 8 bases lining up with TRBD2. J gave up 1 base and V 7 bases, and 4 bases lay outside the gene matches. This CDR3 comprises 14 residues. The germline V gene has CDR1 SGHTA and CDR2 FQGNSA. The CDR3 sequence: CASKAGEGTDTQYF. CDR3 nucleotides: TGTGCCAGCAAAGCGGGAGAGGGCACAGATACGCAGTATTTT.

This chain links TRBV5-1 with TRBJ2-1; D not certain. V was cut by 5 bases and J by 6 bases, with 18 bases left in between. The CDR3 extends over 15 amino acids. CDR1 is SGHRS, CDR2 YFSETQ, per germline. For the CDR3, the DNA is TGCGCCAGCAGTGCGTCGCCCTCGTCGAGCAATGAGCAGTTCTTC. Translated: CASSASPSSSNEQFF. The complete variable domain, with remaining parts taken from reference TRBV5-1 and TRBJ2-1, reads KAGVTQTPRYLIKTRGQQVTLSCSPISGHRSVSWYQQTPGQGLQFLFEYFSETQRNKGNFPGRFSGRQFSNSRSEMNVSTLELGDSALYLCASSASPSSSNEQFFGPGTRLTVL.

This clonotype was detected many times. The junction departs from germline at one end; a sequencing error may be responsible. The genes are TRBV5-1 and TRBJ2-2, with TRBD1 matching over 7 bases. The germline V gene encodes CDR1 SGHRS and CDR2 YFSETQ. The CDR3 loop spans 15 amino acids. The CDR3 coding sequence is TGTGCCAGCAGTTCCGGGACAGCGAACACCGGGGAGCTGTTTTTT. As protein: CASSSGTANTGELFF.

This clonotype was detected once. The rearrangement uses TRBV3-1 and TRBJ1-1; no firm D call. Germline-derived CDR1 and CDR2 are LGHDT and YNNKEL (reference sequence). CDR3 size: 12 residues. The ends were cut back, 3 bases at V and 11 bases at J, with 13 bases in the middle. CDR3 bases: TGTGCCAGCAGCCAGGGTCAGAGGGCGGCTTTCTTT. It encodes CASSQGQRAAFF.

This clonotype was seen repeatedly, ten times or more. Here the CDR3 DNA reads TGTGCCAGCAGCCCTCTTCAGGGTCAGTACTTC. Amino acid sequence: CASSPLQGQYF. The rearrangement joins TRBV7-9 to TRBJ2-5; D may be TRBD1 (5 bases). Germline CDR1 reads SEHNR; CDR2 reads FQNEAQ (reference sequence). Trimming cost V 5 bases and J 11 bases, with 12 bases left between them. The CDR3 spans 11 residues.

The rearrangement links TRBV7-8 to TRBJ1-1, with D hard to call. CDR1 SGHVS and CDR2 FQNEAQ come from the germline V gene. Trimming left V 1 base short and J 6 bases short, with 6 bases between. The CDR3 is 12 residues long. The CDR3 here is CASSLDRAEAFF. The CDR3, as DNA: TGTGCCAGCAGCTTAGATCGCGCTGAAGCTTTCTTT.

J is TRBJ2-5 and V is TRBV20-1; TRBD1 matches at 7 bases. Unmatched junction bases numbered 6, after V lost 3 bases and J lost 5 bases. This CDR3 spans 13 amino acids. Germline loops: CDR1 DFQATT, CDR2 SNEGSKA (reference sequence). CDR3 DNA sequence: TGCAGTGCTAGTACAGGGGCAGGGGAGACCCAGTACTTC. Translating it yields CSASTGAGETQYF.

This clonotype was seen more than once but under ten times. The chain has TRBV20-1 and TRBJ1-1; D may be TRBD1 (6 bases). V was trimmed by 6 bases and J by 3 bases, leaving 17 bases between them. Germline loops: CDR1 DFQATT, CDR2 SNEGSKA (reference sequence). This CDR3 has 14 amino acids. The CDR3 sequence is CSASNPGGYTEAFF. CDR3 DNA: TGCAGTGCCAGCAACCCGGGGGGCTACACTGAAGCTTTCTTT.

This clonotype came up a few times. V and J are TRBV4-2 and TRBJ2-2, with D possibly TRBD2 on 5 matching bases. The V gene lost 0 bases and the J gene lost 5 bases, with 13 bases spanning the gap. CDR3 length: 16 amino acids. The germline CDR1 and CDR2 sequences are LGHNA and YNFKEQ. CDR3 amino acids: CASSQDLARGTGELFF. The CDR3 bases are TGTGCCAGCAGCCAAGACTTAGCGAGAGGTACCGGGGAGCTGTTTTTT.

This clonotype was picked up a small number of times. The genes are TRBV20-1 and TRBJ1-5; 7 nucleotides align to TRBD1. CDR3 length: 13 amino acids. V lost 6 bases, J lost 4 bases, and 6 bases stayed unmatched. Germline CDR1 reads DFQATT; CDR2 reads SNEGSKA (reference sequence). This chain's CDR3 is CSAHDRANQPQHF. The CDR3 coding sequence is TGCAGTGCCCATGACAGGGCTAATCAGCCCCAGCATTTT.

The table lists this clonotype with a few counts. CDR3 region: CASSLRSEAGYGYTF. CDR3 nucleotides: TGTGCCAGCAGCCTACGCTCAGAGGCGGGATATGGCTACACCTTC. V is TRBV6-1 and J is TRBJ1-2; D unresolved. V was trimmed by 6 bases and J by 5 bases, leaving 19 bases between them. CDR3 length equals 15 residues. Germline values: CDR1 MNHNS, CDR2 SASEGT.

This clonotype has more than one count but fewer than ten. The chain recombines TRBV4-1 with TRBJ1-1; unclear D gene. The CDR3 consists of 14 residues. Germline values: CDR1 MGHRA, CDR2 YSYEKL. V gave up 1 base and J gave up 8 bases, with 14 bases separating them. CDR3 coding DNA: TGCGCCAGCAGCCAAGGTATCCCCGCTCCCGAAGCTTTCTTT. This codes for CASSQGIPAPEAFF.

This clonotype showed up just once. The chain is built from TRBV6-2 or TRBV6-3 and TRBJ1-1; D is possibly TRBD1 (6 bases). The CDR3 is made up of 14 amino acids. Trimming took off 2 bases at V and 0 bases at J, with 7 bases between the two ends. Germline V CDR1 and CDR2: MNHEY, SVGEGT. The chain's CDR3 is CASSYDRMNTEAFF. The CDR3 DNA reads TGTGCCAGCAGTTACGACAGGATGAACACTGAAGCTTTCTTT.

J is TRBJ2-1 and V is TRBV9; maybe TRBD1 (6 bases). The CDR3 extends over 16 amino acids. Germline V gene lookup returns CDR1 SGDLS and CDR2 YYNGEE. V lost 0 bases, J lost 3 bases, and 13 bases lay in between. For the CDR3, the DNA is TGTGCCAGCAGCGTAGCTGGGGACACCCTCTACAATGAGCAGTTCTTC. Translation: CASSVAGDTLYNEQFF.

This clonotype was counted a few times. The chain employs TRBV10-2 and TRBJ1-2; D remains ambiguous. CDR1 and CDR2 (germline): WSHSY, SAAADI. The V and J ends lost 6 bases and 3 bases respectively, with 8 bases between them. This CDR3 comprises 12 residues. CDR3 bases: TGCGCCAGCAGGCCGGGCGACTATGGCTACACCTTC. This gives the protein CASRPGDYGYTF.

V gene TRBV30 combines with J gene TRBJ2-3, with 8 bases identical to TRBD2. The CDR3 contains 14 residues. Per the germline V gene, CDR1 is GTSNPN and CDR2 is SVGIG (reference sequence). Trimming removed 3 bases from V and 1 base from J; junction bases left unmatched: 3. CDR3 DNA sequence: TGTGCCTGGAGGACGGGACTAGGCACAGATACGCAGTATTTT. Encoded protein: CAWRTGLGTDTQYF.

CDR3 sequence: CASSQSTGETQYF. The CDR3 nucleotides are TGTGCCAGCAGCCAATCGACAGGCGAGACCCAGTACTTC. The V gene is TRBV7-3, the J gene TRBJ2-5; tentatively, D is TRBD1 (6 bases). Trimming pared 5 bases from V and 5 bases from J, leaving 12 bases between. Germline V lookup: CDR1 SGHTA, CDR2 FQGTGA. The CDR3 sequence is 13 residues long.

This clonotype was counted between two and nine times. CDR3 DNA sequence: TGTGCCAGCAGTGAAAGCAGGAAACTGTTTTTT. This encodes CASSESRKLFF. The J gene is TRBJ1-4, the V gene TRBV25-1; D ambiguous. This CDR3 spans 11 amino acids. The ends were cut back, 2 bases at V and 11 bases at J, with 6 bases in the middle. The germline V gene encodes CDR1 MGHDK and CDR2 SYGVNS.

This clonotype was seen a handful of times. V is TRBV7-3 and J is TRBJ1-5; 9 positions match TRBD1. J was trimmed by 1 base and V by 2 bases; bases with no gene match: 3. The CDR3 has 16 amino acids. The V gene's germline CDR1 is SGHTA and CDR2 FQGTGA. CDR3 DNA: TGTGCCAGCAGCTTAGGGACAGGGAGCAGCAATCAGCCCCAGCATTTT. Protein product: CASSLGTGSSNQPQHF.

The V and J genes are TRBV12-3 or TRBV12-4 and TRBJ2-7; 15 bases line up with TRBD2. The CDR3 totals 17 residues. V lost 7 bases to trimming and J lost 4 bases; unmatched junction nucleotides: 11. The CDR3 DNA follows: TGTGCCAGCACCCCGGGACTAGCGGGAGGCTTCCCTTACGAGCAGTACTTC. Amino acids: CASTPGLAGGFPYEQYF.

This clonotype turned up a few times. The chain uses TRBV12-3 or TRBV12-4 and TRBJ2-1; D unresolved. V lost 6 bases and J lost 0, with 12 bases in between. CDR3 length equals 15 residues. In nucleotides, the CDR3 is TGTGCCAGCAGCCCTCGTAGTGGCTCCTACAATGAGCAGTTCTTC. Translating gives CASSPRSGSYNEQFF.

This clonotype was observed a few times. The gene calls are TRBV5-1 and TRBJ2-3, with unresolved D. Trimming left V 4 bases short and J 3 bases short, with 6 bases between. This CDR3 spans 12 amino acids. Germline V lookup: CDR1 SGHRS, CDR2 YFSETQ. CDR3 in DNA: TGCGCCAGCAGCGCCGCGACAGATACGCAGTATTTT. Residues: CASSAATDTQYF.

This clonotype was observed a handful of times. The chain couples TRBV5-1 to TRBJ1-6, with 9 bases identical to TRBD1. Germline V CDR1 and CDR2: SGHRS, YFSETQ. V gave up 0 bases and J gave up 7 bases; unmatched junction bases: 14. The CDR3 length is 19 residues. The CDR3 coding sequence is TGCGCCAGCAGCTTGGAAACCGGGACAGGGATGGCGACGAATTCACCCCTCCACTTT. Translation gives CASSLETGTGMATNSPLHF.